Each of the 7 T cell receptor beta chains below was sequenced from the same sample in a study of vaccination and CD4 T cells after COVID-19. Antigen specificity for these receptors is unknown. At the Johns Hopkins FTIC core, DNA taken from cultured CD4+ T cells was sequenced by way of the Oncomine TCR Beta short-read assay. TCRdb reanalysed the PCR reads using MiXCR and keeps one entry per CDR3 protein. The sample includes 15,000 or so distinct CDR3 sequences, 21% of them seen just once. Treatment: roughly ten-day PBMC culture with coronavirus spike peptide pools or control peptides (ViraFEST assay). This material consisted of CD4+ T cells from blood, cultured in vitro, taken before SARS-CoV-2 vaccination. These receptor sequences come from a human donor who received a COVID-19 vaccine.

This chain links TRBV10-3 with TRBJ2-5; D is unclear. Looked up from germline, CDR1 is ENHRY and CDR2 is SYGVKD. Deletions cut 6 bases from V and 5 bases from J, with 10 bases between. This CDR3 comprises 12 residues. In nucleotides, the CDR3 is TGTGCCATCAGCCCCCAGTCGGAGACCCAGTACTTC. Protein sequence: CAISPQSETQYF.

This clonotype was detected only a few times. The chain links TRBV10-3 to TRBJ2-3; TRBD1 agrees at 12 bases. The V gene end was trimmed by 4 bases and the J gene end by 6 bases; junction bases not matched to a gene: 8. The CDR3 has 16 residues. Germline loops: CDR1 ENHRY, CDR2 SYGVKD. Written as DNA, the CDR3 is TGTGCCATCAGTGGGGGAGGGACAGGGGGCGTGGATACGCAGTATTTT. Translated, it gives CAISGGGTGGVDTQYF.

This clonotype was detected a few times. CDR3: CASRIEGTNEQFF. The CDR3 region has the DNA TGTGCCAGCCGGATAGAAGGGACCAATGAGCAGTTCTTC. The V and J genes are TRBV2 and TRBJ2-1; D tentatively reads TRBD1 or TRBD2 (5 bases each). Looked up from germline, CDR1 is SNHLY and CDR2 is FYNNEI. This CDR3 contains 13 residues. Trimming removed 8 bases from V and 6 bases from J, with 14 bases in between.

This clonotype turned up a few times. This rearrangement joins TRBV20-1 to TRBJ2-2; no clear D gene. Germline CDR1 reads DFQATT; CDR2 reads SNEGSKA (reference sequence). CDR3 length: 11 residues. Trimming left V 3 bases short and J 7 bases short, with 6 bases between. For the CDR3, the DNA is TGCAGTGCTAGCCAGGTCGGGGAGCTGTTTTTT. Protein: CSASQVGELFF.

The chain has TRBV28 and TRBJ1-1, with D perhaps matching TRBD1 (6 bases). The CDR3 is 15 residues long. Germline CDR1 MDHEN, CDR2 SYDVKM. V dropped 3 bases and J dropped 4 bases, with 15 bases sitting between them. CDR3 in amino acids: CASSFGRGFGTEAFF. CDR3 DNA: TGTGCCAGCAGTTTTGGCAGGGGATTTGGCACTGAAGCTTTCTTT.

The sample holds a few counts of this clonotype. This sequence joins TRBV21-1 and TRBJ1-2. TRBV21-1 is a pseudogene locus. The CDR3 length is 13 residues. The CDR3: CARGSRLPGGYTF. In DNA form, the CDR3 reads TGTGCCAGGGGATCACGGCTCCCAGGTGGCTACACCTTC.

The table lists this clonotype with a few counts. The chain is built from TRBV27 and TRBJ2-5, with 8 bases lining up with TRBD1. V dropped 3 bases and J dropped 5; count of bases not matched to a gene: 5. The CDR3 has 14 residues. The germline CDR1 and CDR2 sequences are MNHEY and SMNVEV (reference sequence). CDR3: CASSLSGGKETQYF. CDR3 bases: TGTGCCAGCAGTTTGTCAGGGGGCAAGGAGACCCAGTACTTC.